This T cell receptor (beta chain) appears in the sequencing data of a study of radiotherapy plus CTLA-4 blockade in lung cancer. The wider study: Overall, roughly 18% of patients showed an objective response, while over 30% attained disease control.

This CDR3 has 13 residues. Trimming left V 1 base short and J 9 bases short, with 11 bases between. CDR1 and CDR2 (germline): SGHTA, FQGNSA. Worth noting for this clone: Its antigen is still unknown.

Measured with immunoSEQ multiplex PCR; TCRdb has only the in-frame clones, and not every one. The sample yields some 30,000 clones, over 75% seen once. Focal radiation and CTLA-4 blockade (ipilimumab) were tested in chemo-refractory metastatic non-small-cell lung cancer patients. The study, taken as a whole, reports: Blood saw expansion of tumor-derived TCR clones after radiotherapy plus ipilimumab. With interferon-beta, early dynamics of blood T cell clones were reported to best predict response.

The sequence was collected from a human donor with non-small cell lung cancer that progressed on radiotherapy plus ipilimumab. Sequencing was performed on peripheral blood, taken from a patient treated with radiotherapy plus ipilimumab. The V gene is TRBV7-2, the J gene TRBJ2-3; perhaps TRBD2 as D (5 bases). CDR3 DNA: TGTGCCAGCAGCTTAGATGCCGGGGTAACGCAGTATTTT. Translated: CASSLDAGVTQYF.